This TCR beta chain was documented in a study of naive and memory T cell subsets (dated by TCRdb to the late 2010s). About the investigation overall: According to the figure summarizing the samples, there were around 10 blood donors, 7 tuberculin skin test biopsies and 3 saline control biopsies. Usually PCR2 was run as a SYBR Green qPCR and stopped at a set threshold, although low-input samples could use end-point PCR (about 6 cycles) instead.

Results and caveats for the whole study, not just this receptor: The potential sensitivity of the RNA-based method to TCR transcript changes with T cell activation and differentiation was acknowledged.

From the cysteine through the phenylalanine, the CDR3 covers 16 amino acids. Only the CDR3 part of the read is kept: 48 bases, read in frame from the first base. Taken from the germline V gene, the CDR1 and CDR2 loops are MNHEY and SVGAGI. Trimming leaves V shorter by 1 base and J shorter by 0 bases, with the junction holding 4 bases beyond the gene matches. The study described a robust, sensitive protocol for amplifying, sequencing and analyzing TCRs, using 3' ligation of a UMI-containing oligonucleotide to TCR cDNA. For whole blood analysis, about 2.6 ml of peripheral blood was collected from healthy adult volunteers into Tempus tubes, and RNA was extracted following the manufacturer's instructions. Before reverse transcription, total RNA that had not been cell sorted was treated with RQ1 DNase, with a target input of roughly 1 to 1,100 ng. Libraries were prepared from skin biopsies and whole blood so that pipeline robustness could be tested in samples in which T cells form a minority population.

Judged by its sample share, this clonotype qualifies as medium-sized (0.01 to 0.1%). Its antigen is not yet known. Base quality data are lacking; no much larger clone is found one base away. Library preparation employed 5' RACE. Four rounds of PCR, run with the SP2 primer together with nested alpha and beta constant region primers, were used to amplify the ligated cDNA. TCR RNA was reverse transcribed with SuperScript IV using alpha and beta constant region primers for the blood and skin samples. T4 RNA ligase 1 was used to ligate an oligonucleotide containing the Illumina SP2 primer and a UMI to the 3' end of the cDNA. To prevent hairpin formation, the 12-nucleotide UMI was made up of two random hexamers with an eight-base spacer between them. From the second PCR onward, the TCR alpha and beta chain libraries were handled separately, and dual indexing was used for multiplexing. After pooling, the indexed libraries were analyzed by capillary electrophoresis and sequenced on either an Illumina MiSeq or NextSeq. PhiX DNA at roughly 5-8% was spiked into libraries to increase base diversity and improve cluster recognition. The paper's data handling went like this. Demultiplexor pulled UMIs out of read 2, joined the UMIs with the TCR sequence from read 1, and separated reads according to sample indices. V and J genes and V-J junctions were identified by Decombinator, and each TCR was assigned a five-part identifier that included V and J deletions. Collapsinator relied on UMIs to correct both sequencing errors and PCR amplification heterogeneity, producing a UMI-based abundance for each TCR. Identifiers were converted to nucleotide sequence by CDR3Translator and translated to amino acids, and CDR3 regions were extracted on the basis of terminal motifs. Error-corrected alpha and beta TCR counts from blood and skin were compared after normalization to input RNA amount. The public sequencing data were trimmed at Q25 with fastp and processed into clonotypes with MiXCR by TCRdb, which kept only in-frame beta chains. Rows are unified per CDR3 protein, each entry keeping the most common DNA and genes. TCRdb, rather than the study authors, made the V and J calls. The sample table contains 25,000 to 35,000 distinct CDR3 sequences; only one count was recorded for 16% of them. Roughly 2.6% of the sample is taken by the ten largest.

This receptor was identified in a female donor in good health. The rearranged chain carries TRBV6-5 and TRBJ2-7; 9 central bases correspond to TRBD2. The CDR3 corresponds to CASSYFSGGTSYEQYF. The nucleotides are TGTGCCAGCAGTTACTTTAGCGGGGGAACCTCCTACGAGCAGTACTTC.